This record looks at one T cell receptor (beta chain) sequence and its context. The antigen is unknown. This specimen belongs to a study of T-cell memory formation after mild COVID-19. Looking at the study overall: Across donors, TCR clusters were largely donor specific.

Germline CDR1 and CDR2: MGHDK and SYGVNS. Germline trimming cut 4 bases from V and 6 bases from J; bases unmatched to any gene: 13. This CDR3 comprises 16 residues. Findings and caveats of the study: Later expanders leaned CD4+, whereas day 15 to 85 contracting clones were balanced CD4/CD8.

Libraries for TCRalpha and TCRbeta carried sample barcodes and unique molecular identifiers via 5'RACE. TCRdb reprocessed the 5' RACE reads with MiXCR, giving one entry per CDR3 protein. This sample yields 350,000 to 500,000 distinct CDR3 sequences, of which less than 25% are seen a single time; 13% belongs to the top ten. Material for sequencing was PBMCs or a T cell subset sorted from them (not recorded which). This TCR was recovered from an adult woman who had mild COVID-19 (a few samples of this study predate the infection). Cell type and time point are not known. The chain joins TRBV25-1 to TRBJ1-2, with TRBD1 matching over 8 bases. CDR3 DNA sequence: TGTGCCAGCAGTGGGTTTGCGGACAGGGCTGGAGATGGCTACACCTTC. Protein sequence: CASSGFADRAGDGYTF.